This T cell receptor (beta chain) is drawn from a study of cytomegalovirus exposure and HLA in healthy donors. Whole-study findings and limits: Beyond CMV serostatus, there was no information to go on about immune exposure. The study labeled 170 or so TCR beta chains cytomegalovirus-associated.

A remark on this clone: Its antigen is undetermined.

The ends lost 4 bases at V and 5 bases at J; junction bases unmatched: 4. CDR3 length: 14 residues. Germline CDR1 SGHRS, CDR2 YFSETQ. Amplification used 60 Vbeta primers and 13 Jbeta primers. Sequencing was performed with immunoSEQ multiplex PCR; in TCRdb, only in-frame clones are kept and a portion is missing. Here the sample spans fewer than 250,000 clones, approximately 75% being singletons. The V gene is TRBV5-1, the J gene TRBJ2-5, with 11 positions matching TRBD1. Input material: PBMCs. The TCR comes from a man aged 30 to 45 in good health and CMV-seropositive. The CDR3 loop reads CASSRDRGRETQYF. In DNA form, the CDR3 reads TGCGCCAGCAGCCGGGACAGGGGGAGGGAGACCCAGTACTTC. Full variable domain (missing parts from reference TRBV5-1 and TRBJ2-5): KAGVTQTPRYLIKTRGQQVTLSCSPISGHRSVSWYQQTPGQGLQFLFEYFSETQRNKGNFPGRFSGRQFSNSRSEMNVSTLELGDSALYLCASSRDRGRETQYFGPGTRLLVL.